A selection of T cell receptor beta chains follows, all from one sample in a study of regulatory T cells in long-lasting Graves disease. TCRdb redid the calling of the multiplex PCR reads with MiXCR, one entry per CDR3 protein. The profile shows 540,000 or so distinct CDR3 sequences, roughly 12% of them singletons. Another study also made use of these data, one on T cells in Graves' hyperthyroidism and ophthalmopathy.

Specimen: peripheral blood mononuclear cells (PBMCs), collected at new diagnosis, from a patient treated with antithyroid drugs. These receptors were collected from a man younger than 45 with Graves disease. CDR3s include the opening cysteine and the closing phenylalanine or tryptophan. The D gene is left open where the match is weak. Clone size is given for some rows only: seen once, a few or many times, or a class if the clone is expanded.

clone_size j_call d_call v_call cdr3_nt cdr3_aa
- TRBJ2-7 - TRBV4-1 TGCGCCAGCAGCCCGCGAGTAGGGTTGGGGGATTACGAGCAGTACTTC CASSPRVGLGDYEQYF
once TRBJ1-2 TRBD1 TRBV11-2 TGTGCCAGCAGCTATCCCGCCGGGACAGGGATCAACTATGGCTACACCTTC CASSYPAGTGINYGYTF
many TRBJ1-2 - TRBV11-3 TGTGCCAGCAGCTTACTCGGGGGGGAACCTAACTATGGCTACACCTTC CASSLLGGEPNYGYTF
- TRBJ2-3 - TRBV13 TGTGCCAGCAGCTCGCGGACTATCCGGGCAGATACGCAGTATTTT CASSSRTIRADTQYF
- TRBJ2-1 - TRBV4-1 TGCGCCAGCAGCCGGGGGGGCGGGAGAACCTACAATGAGCAGTTCTTC CASSRGGGRTYNEQFF
many TRBJ2-3 - TRBV20-1 TGCAGTGCTAGAGATGCGGTAGTGCCAGATACGCAGTATTTT CSARDAVVPDTQYF
- TRBJ2-3 - TRBV6-9 TGTGCAAGCAGTTACTCCTTAGTAGCCACAGATACGCAGTATTTT CASSYSLVATDTQYF
many TRBJ2-7 TRBD1 TRBV5-1 TGCGCCAGCAGCCTACGACAGGGGGCCGGCGAGCAGTACTTC CASSLRQGAGEQYF
many TRBJ2-4 TRBD1 TRBV20-1 TGCAGTGCTGTCTGGACCAGGGGGAACATTCAGTACTTC CSAVWTRGNIQYF
- TRBJ1-6 - TRBV4-1 TGCGCCAGCAGCCATACGGTGGAAACCCTCCACTTT CASSHTVETLHF
many TRBJ2-3 - TRBV12-3/TRBV12-4 TGTGCCAGCAGCCCCCGTGGGGGGAGGACAGATACGCAGTATTTT CASSPRGGRTDTQYF
many TRBJ1-1 - TRBV12-3/TRBV12-4 TGTGCCAGCAGTAACAGGGCTATGAACACTGAAGCTTTCTTT CASSNRAMNTEAFF
many TRBJ2-2 TRBD2 TRBV12-3/TRBV12-4 TGTGCCAGCAGCTCAACGCTAGCGGGGAACACCGGGGAGCTGTTTTTT CASSSTLAGNTGELFF
- TRBJ2-3 TRBD1 TRBV2 TGTGCCAGCAGTGAGCAGGGGGCAGATACGCAGTATTTT CASSEQGADTQYF
many TRBJ1-5 - TRBV2 TGTGCCAGCAGCAGATACAGAGATACGCAGCATTTT CASSRYRDTQHF
- TRBJ2-7 - TRBV11-2 TGTGCCAGCAGCTTAGGAGGGACGGGCGAGCAGCACTTC CASSLGGTGEQHF
many TRBJ2-1 TRBD1 TRBV10-1 TGCGCCAGCAGCTTACAGGGGAGCTCCTACAATGAGCAGTTCTTC CASSLQGSSYNEQFF
many TRBJ2-7 TRBD2 TRBV27 TGTGCCAGCAGTGGGATAGGTCGTAGCGGGAGGGAGTACGAGCAGTACTTC CASSGIGRSGREYEQYF
many TRBJ2-1 - TRBV7-9 TGTGCCAGCAGCCCAGTTGGCTACTACAATGAGCAGTTCTTC CASSPVGYYNEQFF
many TRBJ2-2 - TRBV29-1 TGCAGCGTTGGATCAGGGGCGAACACCGGGGAGCTGTTTTTT CSVGSGANTGELFF
many TRBJ1-1 - TRBV14 TGTGCCAGCAGCCCCGGGACGTTCACTGAAGCTTTCTTT CASSPGTFTEAFF
many TRBJ2-5 TRBD2 TRBV11-2 TGTGCCAGCAGCCTCCCGGGACTAGCGGGGGAGGAGACCCAGTACTTC CASSLPGLAGEETQYF
- TRBJ2-2 TRBD2 TRBV12-3/TRBV12-4 TGTGCCAGCAGATCTAGCGGGGGGACCGGGGAGCTGTTTTTT CASRSSGGTGELFF
many TRBJ2-7 - TRBV6-1 TGTGCCAGCATCCCAAGCGAGGGAAGCTCCTACGAGCAGTACTTC CASIPSEGSSYEQYF
many TRBJ1-1 - TRBV14 TGTGCCAGCAGCCAAGGAGACAGCCGTTTGAACACTGAAGCTTTCTTT CASSQGDSRLNTEAFF
- TRBJ2-5 TRBD2 TRBV27 TGTGCCAGCAGTCGACGACCCTTCGGCGGGAGGGCCAGAGAGACCCAGTACTTC CASSRRPFGGRARETQYF
few TRBJ2-5 - TRBV15 TGTGCCACCAGCAGAGGAAGCGAACCCCAAGAGACCCAGTACTTC CATSRGSEPQETQYF
many TRBJ1-3 - TRBV30 TGTGCCTGGGGGATGGGATACACCATATATTTT CAWGMGYTIYF
many TRBJ2-1 TRBD2 TRBV10-3 TGTGCCACCCTCGGCGGGGGGGCCTACAATGAGCAGTTCTTC CATLGGGAYNEQFF
many TRBJ2-7 TRBD2 TRBV11-2 TGTGCCAGCAGCTCTTCCGGGACTAGCAGCTACGAGCAGTACTTC CASSSSGTSSYEQYF
many TRBJ2-2 - TRBV24-1 TGTGCCACCAGTGATTCTAGCTACACCGGGGAGCTGTTTTTT CATSDSSYTGELFF
many TRBJ2-7 TRBD2 TRBV3-1 TGTGCCAAGACTAGCACGAGCTCCTACGAGCAGTACTTC CAKTSTSSYEQYF
many TRBJ2-1 - TRBV12-3/TRBV12-4 TGTGCCAGCAGCAATACGGGCCCCAAGGGCAATGAGCAGTTCTTC CASSNTGPKGNEQFF
many TRBJ1-4 - TRBV20-1 TGCAGTGCTAGAGATGAGGGCACAAAGGAAAAACTGTTTTTT CSARDEGTKEKLFF
- TRBJ1-2 - TRBV20-1 TGCAGTCGGTACCACGGCAGGGAGTTTAACTATGGCTACACCTTC CSRYHGREFNYGYTF
- TRBJ2-3 TRBD2 TRBV6-2/TRBV6-3 TGTGCCAGCAGGGGGACTAGCGGGCGCCCAGATACGCAGTATTTT CASRGTSGRPDTQYF
few TRBJ2-6 TRBD2 TRBV12-5 TGTGCTAGTGGTTTGGCCCCGGGACTAGCGGGACCGCGCTCTGGGGCCAACGTCCTGACTTTC CASGLAPGLAGPRSGANVLTF
many TRBJ1-3 - TRBV29-1 TGCAGCGTGGAGATCAGGAGTGGGGGCTCTGGAAACACCATATATTTT CSVEIRSGGSGNTIYF
many TRBJ2-5 - TRBV28 TGTGCCAGCAGTTTATTGGAGGACCCCCAGTACTTC CASSLLEDPQYF
- TRBJ1-5 - TRBV15 TGTGCCACCAGCAGTCCACGACTGGGCAATCAGCCCCAGCATTTT CATSSPRLGNQPQHF
many TRBJ1-5 - TRBV20-1 TGCAGTGCAGGCAGGGGTCGGGAGCCCCAGCATTTT CSAGRGREPQHF
- TRBJ2-7 TRBD2 TRBV5-4 TGTGCCAGCAGCTTAGGTACTAGCGGGAGATACGAGCAGTACTTC CASSLGTSGRYEQYF
many TRBJ2-5 TRBD1 TRBV12-3/TRBV12-4 TGTGCCAGCAGTTCGGTGACAGGGGGCCTTGAGACCCAGTACTTC CASSSVTGGLETQYF
- TRBJ2-5 TRBD2 TRBV29-1 TGCAGCGTTGAAGATTTGCGGGGGGGGGGGGAGACCCAGTACTTC CSVEDLRGGGETQYF
many TRBJ2-5 - TRBV20-1 TGCAGTGCACTCACAGGGTCCAACTGGGGGACCCAGTACTTC CSALTGSNWGTQYF
few TRBJ1-4 - TRBV3-1 TGTGCCAGCACCGATTGGGGGAGAGGGGGTGAAAAACTGTTTTTT CASTDWGRGGEKLFF
many TRBJ2-7 TRBD2 TRBV5-1 TGCGCCAGCAGCACCTGGACTAGCGGGAGCTACGAGCAGTACTTC CASSTWTSGSYEQYF
many TRBJ1-6 - TRBV5-1 TGCGCCAGCAGCTTGGGGCCGAGGGATTCACCCCTCCACTTT CASSLGPRDSPLHF
many TRBJ2-1 TRBD1 TRBV6-1 TGTGCCGTCGGACAGGGGGCTGGCAATGAGCAGTTCTTC CAVGQGAGNEQFF
- TRBJ2-5 - TRBV19 TGTGCCAGTAGCGAATTGGGGAATTATCGCAGCTACTCGGGGACCCAGTACTTC CASSELGNYRSYSGTQYF
many TRBJ2-5 TRBD1 TRBV12-5 TGTGCTAGTGGCAAGGACAGGGTAAAGACCCAGTACTTC CASGKDRVKTQYF
many TRBJ1-2 TRBD1 TRBV25-1 TGTGCCACCCGGACAGGGGACGGCTACACCTTC CATRTGDGYTF
few TRBJ2-1 TRBD2 TRBV14 TGTGCCAGCAGCGCTATCCTAGCGGGAGTTGGTGAGCAGTTCTTC CASSAILAGVGEQFF
few TRBJ1-1 TRBD1 TRBV15 TGTGCCACCAGCAGAGATTCCATCCCGACAGGGCTTAGGGACACTGAAGCTTTCTTT CATSRDSIPTGLRDTEAFF
- TRBJ2-3 - TRBV10-2 TGCGCCCGCGGCCCAGGGACGGATACGCAGTATTTT CARGPGTDTQYF
many TRBJ2-7 TRBD2 TRBV7-7 TGTGCTAGCTCCTCTGACGGGACTAGCGGCGAGCAGTACTTC CASSSDGTSGEQYF
- TRBJ2-3 TRBD2 TRBV29-1 TGCAGCGTTGAATGGATCCCAGCGGGAGGAACAGATACGCAGTATTTT CSVEWIPAGGTDTQYF
many TRBJ2-3 - TRBV11-2 TGTGCCAGCAGCTTAGGGCTGGGCTACCCGCAGTATTTT CASSLGLGYPQYF